The next 27 T cell receptor beta chains were all read from a single sample in a study of shared clonotypes between healthy human individuals. Profiling relied on immunoSEQ multiplex PCR, and the TCRdb table lists in-frame clones only, not all of them. This sample carries millions of clones, about 95% of them seen once, and the ten largest clones take about 1.1%. Selected positively for CCR7 and CD45RO-negative, naive CD8 cells excluded terminally differentiated effector memory CD45RA+ cells. Sequenced material: naive CD8+ T cells sorted from blood. All receptors derive from a man younger than 35 in good health.

Of note for this clone: Other DNA sequences of this sample code for an identical CDR3. CDR3 in DNA: TGTGCCAGCAGTCCACTAGGGGGTGAGCAGTTCTTC. As protein: CASSPLGGEQFF. J is TRBJ2-1 and V is TRBV27, with a tentative D call TRBD1 (6 bases). CDR1 is MNHEY, CDR2 SMNVEV, per germline (reference sequence). The V gene lost 5 bases and the J gene lost 9 bases, with 11 bases spanning the gap. The CDR3 is 12 amino acids.

V is TRBV30 and J is TRBJ2-2, with 9 positions matching TRBD2. With 1 base clipped from V and 7 bases from J, the junction kept 4 bases outside the gene matches. Germline-derived CDR1 and CDR2 are GTSNPN and SVGIG (reference sequence). This CDR3 comprises 14 residues. In DNA form, the CDR3 reads TGTGCCTGGAGTGAGGAGACTAGCGGCGGGGAGCTGTTTTTT. This sequence encodes CAWSEETSGGELFF. The full variable domain, completed using reference TRBV30 and TRBJ2-2, is SQTIHQWPATLVQPVGSPLSLECTVEGTSNPNLYWYRQAAGRGLQLLFYSVGIGQISSEVPQNLSASRPQDRQFILSSKKLLLSDSGFYLCAWSEETSGGELFFGEGSRLTVL.

The chain links TRBV6-6 to TRBJ1-5, with 10 bases aligning to TRBD1. The CDR3 consists of 12 residues. Germline assignment: CDR1 MNHNY and CDR2 SVGAGI (reference sequence). V lost 10 bases, J lost 6 bases, and 3 bases stayed unmatched. In nucleotides, the CDR3 is TGTGCCACCTGGACAGGGGGTCAGCCCCAGCATTTT. Its protein product is CATWTGGQPQHF.

The chain employs TRBV19 and TRBJ1-1; possibly TRBD1 for D (6 bases). The germline V and J ends were trimmed by 6 bases and 6 bases, with 17 bases remaining between them. CDR1 is LNHDA and CDR2 is SQIVND in the germline V gene (reference sequence). This CDR3 has 14 amino acids. CDR3 in DNA: TGTGCCAGTAGGGGACCGGGGGCTTTCTCTGAAGCTTTCTTT. It encodes CASRGPGAFSEAFF.

The chain has TRBV30 and TRBJ2-7; 8 bases agree with TRBD1. Looked up from germline, CDR1 is GTSNPN and CDR2 is SVGIG (reference sequence). Trimming at V came to 1 base and at J to 4 bases, leaving 6 bases not matched to a gene. This CDR3 has 14 amino acids. CDR3 sequence reads: CAWSEGQGWYEQYF. Written as DNA, the CDR3 is TGTGCCTGGAGTGAAGGACAGGGTTGGTACGAGCAGTACTTC.

The chain employs TRBV27 and TRBJ2-2; D possibly corresponds to TRBD2 (6 bases). Trimming cost V 5 bases and J 7 bases, with 20 bases left between them. Germline V gene data show CDR1 as MNHEY and CDR2 as SMNVEV (reference sequence). CDR3 length: 16 residues. Here the CDR3 reads CASSTLGVSGGGELFF. The CDR3 DNA sequence: TGTGCCAGCAGTACTCTGGGAGTTTCCGGGGGCGGGGAGCTGTTTTTT.

The chain uses TRBV2 and TRBJ2-7; 8 positions agree with TRBD1. The CDR3 is 13 amino acids. The germline gives CDR1 SNHLY, CDR2 FYNNEI. V was clipped by 10 bases and J by 5 bases; unmatched bases: 10. Here the CDR3 DNA reads TGTGCCAACGCCGACAGGGGAGTAAACGAGCAGTACTTC. Translated: CANADRGVNEQYF. The full variable domain, its missing parts supplied by reference TRBV2 and TRBJ2-7, is EPEVTQTPSHQVTQMGQEVILRCVPISNHLYFYWYRQILGQKVEFLVSFYNNEISEKSEIFDDQFSVERPDGSNFTLKIRSTKLEDSAMYFCANADRGVNEQYFGPGTRLTVT.

This clone has a single count. The rearrangement links TRBV10-2 to TRBJ2-4, with D possibly TRBD2 on 5 matching bases. The germline CDR1 and CDR2 sequences are WSHSY and SAAADI. The V end was cut by 1 base, the J end by 2 bases, with 12 bases between. CDR3 size: 16 residues. The CDR3 sequence is CASSELGSVPKNIQYF. The DNA for the CDR3 is TGCGCCAGCAGTGAGTTAGGGAGCGTCCCCAAAAACATTCAGTACTTC.

The J gene is TRBJ2-5, the V gene TRBV13; D is uncertain. The V gene's germline CDR1 is PRHDT and CDR2 FYEKMQ (reference sequence). Trimming removed 5 bases at V and 5 bases at J, with 12 bases between. The CDR3 has 13 residues. This chain's CDR3 is CASSLSLGETQYF. The CDR3 coding sequence is TGTGCCAGCAGCCTATCCCTGGGGGAGACCCAGTACTTC.

Comments on this clone: The same CDR3 is also encoded by other DNA sequences in this sample. The V and J genes are TRBV27 and TRBJ2-7; 13 positions agree with TRBD2. The CDR3 totals 15 residues. J was trimmed by 2 bases and V by 4 bases; bases with no gene match: 2. Germline CDR1 is MNHEY and CDR2 is SMNVEV (reference sequence). DNA of the CDR3: TGTGCCAGCAGTTCGGGACTAGCGGGGACCTACGAGCAGTACTTC. This sequence encodes CASSSGLAGTYEQYF.

This chain uses TRBV2 with TRBJ2-3; 9 bases align to TRBD1. The V gene end was trimmed by 4 bases and the J gene end by 0 bases; junction bases not matched to a gene: 5. CDR1 SNHLY and CDR2 FYNNEI come from the germline V gene. The CDR3 length is 16 residues. In DNA, the CDR3 is TGTGCCAGCAGTGGGGACAGGGCTACTAGCACAGATACGCAGTATTTT. This sequence encodes CASSGDRATSTDTQYF.

The J gene is TRBJ2-7, the V gene TRBV11-2, with D maybe TRBD2 (5 bases). Germline lookup yields CDR1 SGHAT and CDR2 FQNNGV. V was clipped by 5 bases and J by 6 bases, with 20 bases between them. The CDR3 consists of 15 residues. The CDR3: CASSQDSTGGREQYF. CDR3 in DNA: TGTGCCAGCAGCCAGGATAGTACGGGCGGGCGCGAGCAGTACTTC.

Concerning this clone: The sample contains more than one DNA sequence encoding this CDR3. The J gene is TRBJ1-1, the V gene TRBV7-9; D gene ambiguous. The CDR3 has 12 amino acids. From germline, CDR1 is SEHNR and CDR2 FQNEAQ (reference sequence). The V end was cut by 1 base, the J end by 6 bases, with 6 bases between. CDR3 sequence (DNA): TGTGCCAGCAGCTTAGGGGTCCCTGAAGCTTTCTTT. The encoded protein is CASSLGVPEAFF.

The chain combines TRBV10-3 with TRBJ1-6; 9 nucleotides line up with TRBD1. CDR3 length: 16 residues. Losses at the gene ends were 6 bases for V and 8 bases for J; bases not matched to a gene: 11. Germline CDR1 is ENHRY and CDR2 is SYGVKD. CDR3 in amino acids: CAISEGQGGGYSPLHF. The DNA of the CDR3 is TGTGCCATCAGCGAGGGACAGGGAGGTGGTTATTCACCCCTCCACTTT.

The rearrangement joins TRBV5-6 to TRBJ2-1; 10 positions match TRBD1. Unmatched junction bases numbered 5, after V lost 3 bases and J lost 5 bases. The V gene's germline CDR1 is SGHDT and CDR2 YYEEEE. The CDR3 spans 15 residues. The CDR3 loop is CASSSVGTGDNEQFF. CDR3 nucleotide sequence: TGTGCCAGCAGCTCAGTGGGGACAGGGGACAATGAGCAGTTCTTC.

This chain links TRBV7-9 with TRBJ2-7, with 8 nucleotides matching TRBD1. Germline V gene data show CDR1 as SEHNR and CDR2 as FQNEAQ (reference sequence). The CDR3 consists of 16 residues. With V trimmed by 2 bases and J by 4 bases, 10 bases remained unmatched. The CDR3 DNA follows: TGTGCCAGCAGCTTAAGTACCGGACAGGGAGCTTACGAGCAGTACTTC. Its translation is CASSLSTGQGAYEQYF.

The chain uses TRBV4-3 and TRBJ2-3, with D possibly being TRBD2 (6 bases). V shed 0 bases and J shed 3 bases, with 13 bases lying between them. Germline CDR1 reads LGHNA; CDR2 reads YSLEER. This CDR3 is built from 16 residues. CDR3 sequence (DNA): TGCGCCAGCAGCCAAGAATACATCGGGACTACAGATACGCAGTATTTT. It specifies CASSQEYIGTTDTQYF.

The CDR3 reads CASSLREREGLYEQYF. CDR3 sequence (DNA): TGTGCCAGCAGCTTACGGGAGCGGGAGGGCCTGTACGAGCAGTACTTC. V usage is TRBV7-2 and J usage is TRBJ2-7; 10 bases align to TRBD2. Germline CDR1 reads SGHTA; CDR2 reads FQGNSA. V lost 2 bases and J lost 4; bases outside the gene matches: 8. This CDR3 has 16 residues.

The chain combines TRBV14 with TRBJ2-7, with TRBD1 identical over 7 bases. This CDR3 region has 15 residues. The germline V gene encodes CDR1 SGHDN and CDR2 FVKESK. J lost 4 bases, V lost 4 bases, and 10 bases had no gene match. Here the CDR3 reads CASSPRGLGVYEQYF. Here the CDR3 DNA reads TGTGCCAGCAGCCCAAGGGGGCTCGGAGTTTACGAGCAGTACTTC.

The rearrangement joins TRBV30 to TRBJ2-2; possible D gene TRBD1, 6 bases. Trimming shortened V by 0 bases and J by 3 bases, and 8 bases separated the two germline ends. The CDR3 runs to 14 residues. The germline gives CDR1 GTSNPN, CDR2 SVGIG (reference sequence). CDR3 coding DNA: TGTGCCTGGAGTGTAACAGGGCACACCGGGGAGCTGTTTTTT. This codes for CAWSVTGHTGELFF.

The chain employs TRBV9 and TRBJ2-3; TRBD1 matches 10 bases. Germline CDR1 and CDR2: SGDLS and YYNGEE. The length of the CDR3 is 15 residues. The V and J ends lost 4 bases and 5 bases, in that order; junction bases with no gene match: 7. The CDR3 is CASSPGTGDQDTQYF. In nucleotides, the CDR3 is TGTGCCAGCAGCCCGGGGACAGGGGATCAAGATACGCAGTATTTT.

J is TRBJ1-1 and V is TRBV5-1; D perhaps matches TRBD1 (6 bases). This CDR3 region has 17 residues. Germline V gene data show CDR1 as SGHRS and CDR2 as YFSETQ. V was cut by 7 bases and J by 1 base, with 23 bases left in between. The CDR3 DNA reads TGCGCCAGCTCCGAGTACAGGGCGGTGAGGGGGAACACTGAAGCTTTCTTT. Protein sequence: CASSEYRAVRGNTEAFF.

A note on this clone: This sample includes further DNA sequences coding for the same CDR3. The chain couples TRBV5-1 to TRBJ2-7; D unclear. V was clipped by 4 bases and J by 3 bases, with 8 bases between them. Germline CDR1 reads SGHRS; CDR2 reads YFSETQ. The CDR3 runs to 12 residues. The CDR3 protein is CASSPDGYEQYF. In nucleotides, the CDR3 is TGCGCCAGCAGCCCGGACGGCTACGAGCAGTACTTC. The entire variable domain, with the rest obtained from reference TRBV5-1 and TRBJ2-7, is as follows: KAGVTQTPRYLIKTRGQQVTLSCSPISGHRSVSWYQQTPGQGLQFLFEYFSETQRNKGNFPGRFSGRQFSNSRSEMNVSTLELGDSALYLCASSPDGYEQYFGPGTRLTVT.

The chain joins TRBV10-3 to TRBJ2-7; possibly TRBD1 or TRBD2 for D (5 bases each). Germline V gene data show CDR1 as ENHRY and CDR2 as SYGVKD. The ends were cut back, 0 bases at V and 6 bases at J, with 12 bases in the middle. CDR3 length equals 14 residues. CDR3 in DNA: TGTGCCATCAGTGAGTCGGGGACCGGCCCCGAGCAGTACTTC. It specifies CAISESGTGPEQYF.

The chain uses TRBV11-2 and TRBJ2-7; 7 nucleotides agree with TRBD1. Germline-derived CDR1 and CDR2 are SGHAT and FQNNGV. J was trimmed by 1 base and V by 5 bases; bases with no gene match: 14. This CDR3 is 17 amino acids long. The CDR3 spells CASSGPTGYEGSYEQYF. The CDR3 DNA is TGTGCCAGCAGCGGCCCGACAGGGTACGAGGGGTCCTACGAGCAGTACTTC. Using reference TRBV11-2 and TRBJ2-7 for the parts outside the CDR3, the full variable domain is EAGVAQSPRYKIIEKRQSVAFWCNPISGHATLYWYQQILGQGPKLLIQFQNNGVVDDSQLPKDRFSAERLKGVDSTLKIQPAKLEDSAVYLCASSGPTGYEGSYEQYFGPGTRLTVT.

The genes are TRBV4-1 and TRBJ2-2; 10 nucleotides line up with TRBD2. The trim removed 3 bases at V and 4 bases at J, leaving 14 bases unmatched. This CDR3 has 19 residues. The germline V gene encodes CDR1 MGHRA and CDR2 YSYEKL. The CDR3 here is CASSQPGRLAGSGTGELFF. DNA of the CDR3: TGCGCCAGCAGCCAGCCCGGAAGACTAGCGGGTTCGGGCACCGGGGAGCTGTTTTTT.

The J gene is TRBJ1-3, the V gene TRBV5-1, with D perhaps matching TRBD1 (5 bases). CDR1 is SGHRS and CDR2 is YFSETQ in the germline V gene. V was clipped by 3 bases and J by 4 bases, with 14 bases between them. The CDR3 is made up of 15 amino acids. The CDR3 nucleotides are TGCGCCAGCAGCTCCTTACCGGGACGGGGAAACACCATATATTTT. Translated, it gives CASSSLPGRGNTIYF.